What follows are 22 T cell receptor beta chains derived from one specimen sequenced in a study of T cell responses to AZD1222 COVID-19 vaccine. Here immunoSEQ multiplex PCR was the method, and the copy in TCRdb shows in-frame clones only, minus some. This table holds fewer than 150,000 clones, just over 85% found once. The specimen was peripheral blood, collected on day 0 of AZD1222 vaccination. All receptors derive from an adult in good health.

This clone was detected only a few times. This rearrangement joins TRBV6-5 to TRBJ1-2; weak D call: TRBD1 (5 bases). Germline CDR1 is MNHEY and CDR2 is SVGAGI. The CDR3 consists of 15 residues. V was pared by 7 bases and J by 2 bases, with 17 bases between. The CDR3: CASTPQKGTNYGYTF. The CDR3, as DNA: TGTGCCAGCACTCCTCAAAAGGGGACGAACTATGGCTACACCTTC.

The chain has TRBV19 and TRBJ2-4, with 12 positions matching TRBD2. CDR1 LNHDA and CDR2 SQIVND come from the germline V gene (reference sequence). The CDR3 contains 15 residues. The junction had 10 bases not matched to a gene; V was cut back by 8 bases and J by 8 bases. This CDR3 reads CASGTTSGSGDIQYF. CDR3 bases: TGTGCCAGTGGGACGACTAGCGGGAGTGGTGACATTCAGTACTTC.

The chain carries TRBV5-1 and TRBJ2-7, with 11 bases fitting TRBD2. CDR1 and CDR2 (germline): SGHRS, YFSETQ. CDR3 length equals 19 residues. V was pared by 4 bases and J by 1 base, with 16 bases of the junction left unmatched. The DNA for the CDR3 is TGCGCCAGCAGCCAGCTAGGAGGGACTAGCGGTCTACGGTCCTACGAGCAGTACTTC. It codes for CASSQLGGTSGLRSYEQYF.

The rearrangement uses TRBV20-1 and TRBJ1-4; the D gene is possibly TRBD1 (6 bases). Per germline, CDR1 DFQATT and CDR2 SNEGSKA (reference sequence). The length of the CDR3 is 14 residues. V was trimmed by 3 bases and J by 7 bases, leaving 15 bases between them. CDR3 nucleotide sequence: TGCAGTGCTAGTGTAAGGGGGGTAGTTGAAAAACTGTTTTTT. Encoded protein: CSASVRGVVEKLFF.

The chain joins TRBV4-3 to TRBJ1-1; D is unclear. This CDR3 is 12 amino acids long. V lost 1 base and J 6 bases, leaving 6 bases between the germline ends. Per the germline V gene, CDR1 is LGHNA and CDR2 is YSLEER. CDR3 in DNA: TGCGCCAGCAGCCAAGCTAAATCTGAAGCTTTCTTT. Translated, it gives CASSQAKSEAFF.

The rearrangement links TRBV15 to TRBJ2-7; TRBD1 aligns across 9 bases. The germline V gene has CDR1 LNHNV and CDR2 YYDKDF (reference sequence). The trim removed 0 bases at V and 2 bases at J, leaving 2 bases unmatched. The CDR3 totals 15 residues. CDR3 loop: CATSRERDRAYEQYF. The CDR3 DNA follows: TGTGCCACCAGCAGAGAAAGGGACAGGGCCTACGAGCAGTACTTC. The full variable domain, rest sourced from reference TRBV15 and TRBJ2-7, is DAMVIQNPRYQVTQFGKPVTLSCSQTLNHNVMYWYQQKSSQAPKLLFHYYDKDFNNEADTPDNFQSRRPNTSFCFLDIRSPGLGDTAMYLCATSRERDRAYEQYFGPGTRLTVT.

The chain employs TRBV19 and TRBJ2-7, with 7 bases identical to TRBD1. CDR3 length: 16 amino acids. Germline assignment: CDR1 LNHDA and CDR2 SQIVND (reference sequence). Trimming removed 5 bases from V and 2 bases from J; junction bases left unmatched: 12. The CDR3 DNA reads as TGTGCCAGTAGTCCAGCAGGGGACAGCTACGCCTACGAGCAGTACTTC. The encoded protein is CASSPAGDSYAYEQYF.

CDR3 sequence (DNA): TGTGCCAGCAGCCAAGGAGGGGGCAGGATCCGCTTCTATGGCTACACCTTC. This encodes CASSQGGGRIRFYGYTF. The chain joins TRBV3-1 (or the pseudogene TRBV3-2) to TRBJ1-2, with TRBD1 identical over 7 bases. Looked up from germline, CDR1 is LGHDT and CDR2 is YNNKEL (reference sequence). The CDR3 consists of 17 residues. The trim removed 1 base at V and 4 bases at J, leaving 12 bases unmatched.

V is TRBV2 and J is TRBJ1-4; no clear D. Germline V gene data show CDR1 as SNHLY and CDR2 as FYNNEI. The CDR3 runs to 14 residues. Trimming cost V 7 bases and J 2 bases, with 11 bases left between them. The DNA of the CDR3 is TGTGCCAGCATCCCGGTGGTGACTAATGAAAAACTGTTTTTT. The encoded protein is CASIPVVTNEKLFF.

This CDR3 reads CASSSGTGRTGELFF. Here the CDR3 DNA reads TGTGCCAGCAGCTCCGGGACAGGGCGCACCGGGGAGCTGTTTTTT. This chain links TRBV7-6 with TRBJ2-2, with 9 nucleotides matching TRBD1. Per the germline V gene, CDR1 is SGHVS and CDR2 is FNYEAQ. CDR3 size: 15 residues. With V trimmed by 4 bases and J by 4 bases, 4 bases remained unmatched.

The J gene is TRBJ1-2, the V gene TRBV4-3; 8 nucleotides match TRBD1. V lost 4 bases to trimming and J lost 2 bases; unmatched junction nucleotides: 6. Germline loops: CDR1 LGHNA, CDR2 YSLEER. The CDR3 covers 15 residues. CDR3 amino acids: CASSPGDRPNYGYTF. Written as DNA, the CDR3 is TGCGCCAGCAGCCCAGGGGACAGGCCAAACTATGGCTACACCTTC.

The chain has TRBV9 and TRBJ1-6; tentatively, D is TRBD1 (5 bases). Trimming cost V 3 bases and J 7 bases, with 17 bases left between them. From germline, CDR1 is SGDLS and CDR2 YYNGEE. This CDR3 has 16 residues. The CDR3 loop is CASSGERRGPNSPLHF. The DNA for the CDR3 is TGTGCCAGCAGCGGAGAGCGTAGGGGCCCGAATTCACCCCTCCACTTT.

This CDR3 is CAISEHAWTDDTEAFF. The CDR3, as DNA: TGTGCCATCAGTGAGCACGCCTGGACAGATGACACTGAAGCTTTCTTT. V and J are TRBV10-3 and TRBJ1-1; perhaps TRBD1 as D (6 bases). With 2 bases removed from V and 3 bases from J, the gap between germline ends came to 16 bases. Germline loops: CDR1 ENHRY, CDR2 SYGVKD. The length of the CDR3 is 16 residues.

The genes are TRBV11-3 and TRBJ2-1, with 11 bases that match TRBD2. Trimming at V came to 3 bases and at J to 5 bases, leaving 0 bases not matched to a gene. Per the germline V gene, CDR1 is SGHNT and CDR2 is YENEEA. This CDR3 contains 14 residues. In DNA, the CDR3 is TGTGCCAGCAGCTTGGGACTAGCGGACAATGAGCAGTTCTTC. Amino acid sequence: CASSLGLADNEQFF.

V usage is TRBV10-1 and J usage is TRBJ2-7; D call uncertain. Germline V gene data show CDR1 as WNHNN and CDR2 as SYGVQD (reference sequence). The CDR3 spans 14 residues. Deletions cut 0 bases from V and 2 bases from J, with 8 bases between. The CDR3 region has the DNA TGCGCCAGCAGTGAGTCTGAGGTTACCTACGAGCAGTACTTC. The encoded protein is CASSESEVTYEQYF.

The gene calls are TRBV12-5 and TRBJ1-2, with a possible D match to TRBD1 (5 bases). The ends were cut back, 6 bases at V and 6 bases at J, with 20 bases in the middle. Germline CDR1 and CDR2: LGHNT and FRNRAP. The CDR3 spans 15 residues. This CDR3 reads CASGRSARAADGYTF. CDR3 bases: TGTGCTAGTGGCCGGTCAGCCAGGGCCGCCGATGGCTACACCTTC.

The V call is TRBV6-1, the J call TRBJ2-7; weak D call: TRBD1 (5 bases). The CDR3 spans 17 residues. The V and J ends lost 4 bases and 3 bases respectively, with 22 bases between them. Germline CDR1 reads MNHNS; CDR2 reads SASEGT. The CDR3 sequence: CASSVRPLGARIYEQYF. CDR3 nucleotides: TGTGCCAGCAGTGTTCGCCCCCTTGGGGCCCGAATCTACGAGCAGTACTTC.

The J gene is TRBJ2-1, the V gene TRBV9; D tentatively fits TRBD1 or TRBD2 (5 bases each). The ends were cut back, 3 bases at V and 9 bases at J, with 16 bases in the middle. The CDR3 is 14 amino acids. CDR1 is SGDLS and CDR2 is YYNGEE in the germline V gene. The DNA for the CDR3 is TGTGCCAGCAGCGCCCCGACAGTACTAGGTGAGCAGTTCTTC. It codes for CASSAPTVLGEQFF.

This clone was found once. This chain connects TRBV7-2 to TRBJ2-7, with D unresolved. V was trimmed by 1 base and J by 0 bases, leaving 10 bases between them. This CDR3 comprises 15 residues. Germline V gene lookup returns CDR1 SGHTA and CDR2 FQGNSA. This CDR3 is CASSLVGGGSYEQYF. The CDR3 DNA is TGTGCCAGCAGCTTAGTTGGTGGCGGCTCCTACGAGCAGTACTTC.

The gene calls are TRBV7-8 and TRBJ1-5, with D tentatively TRBD1 (5 bases). Trimming shortened V by 4 bases and J by 2 bases, and 18 bases separated the two germline ends. CDR1 and CDR2 from the germline V gene are SGHVS and FQNEAQ. The CDR3 spans 17 residues. CDR3 loop: CASSSLGAGKGNQPQHF. The CDR3 coding sequence is TGTGCCAGCAGCTCCTTAGGGGCCGGGAAAGGCAATCAGCCCCAGCATTTT.

This chain uses TRBV4-3 with TRBJ1-2, with 9 bases that match TRBD1. V was pared by 0 bases and J by 3 bases, with 5 bases of the junction left unmatched. Germline loops: CDR1 LGHNA, CDR2 YSLEER. This CDR3 comprises 16 residues. DNA of the CDR3: TGCGCCAGCAGCCAAGATTGGGGACAGGGCGACTATGGCTACACCTTC. Protein sequence: CASSQDWGQGDYGYTF.

The chain joins TRBV25-1 to TRBJ2-7; D is unresolved. Trimming removed 2 bases at V and 8 bases at J, with 10 bases between. Per germline, CDR1 MGHDK and CDR2 SYGVNS. CDR3 length equals 12 residues. The CDR3 DNA follows: TGTGCCAGCAGTGAACCCCCAGGAAAGCAGTACTTC. It translates to CASSEPPGKQYF.